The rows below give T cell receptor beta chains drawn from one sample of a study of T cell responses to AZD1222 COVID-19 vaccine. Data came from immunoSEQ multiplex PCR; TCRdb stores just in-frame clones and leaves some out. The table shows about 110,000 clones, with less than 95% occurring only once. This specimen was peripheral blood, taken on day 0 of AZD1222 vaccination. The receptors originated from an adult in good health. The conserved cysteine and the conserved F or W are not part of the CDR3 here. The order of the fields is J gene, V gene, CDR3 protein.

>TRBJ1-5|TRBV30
ACKTGLNQPQH
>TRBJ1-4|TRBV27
ASSRYTNEKLF
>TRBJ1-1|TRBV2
ASYTGGAF
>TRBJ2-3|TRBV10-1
ASSTGTGSNTQY
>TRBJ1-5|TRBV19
ASSGWSNQPQH
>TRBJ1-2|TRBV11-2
ASSLPGVNGYT
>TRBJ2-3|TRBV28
ASSVGGASTDTQY
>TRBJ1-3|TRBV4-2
ASSQGDSYSGNTIY
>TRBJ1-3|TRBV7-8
ASTWGLGTGAASGNTIY
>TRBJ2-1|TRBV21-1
ASSKVQDYNEQF
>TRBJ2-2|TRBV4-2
ASSQVTNTGELF
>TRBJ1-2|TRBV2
ASRETPVMGYT
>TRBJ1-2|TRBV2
ASRPEVDGYT
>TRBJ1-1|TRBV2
ASREHGQLRNTEAF
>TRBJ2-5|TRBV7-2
ASSLAPDREETQY
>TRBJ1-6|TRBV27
ASSPLGGRNSPLH
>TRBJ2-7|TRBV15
ATSRGAGGSGEQY
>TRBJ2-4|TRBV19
ASSIDLGTPRDIQY
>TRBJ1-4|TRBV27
ANSPTHRAYNEKLF
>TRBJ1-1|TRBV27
ASGQVNTEAF
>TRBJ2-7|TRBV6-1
ASSRGPPPDEQY
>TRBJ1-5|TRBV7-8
ASSLRVWGTGQPQH
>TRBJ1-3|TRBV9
ASSQAGTGIGRSGNTIY
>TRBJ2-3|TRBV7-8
ASRAVAGGLTDTQY
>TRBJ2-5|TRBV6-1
ASSGPPGRGLETQY
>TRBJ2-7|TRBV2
ASSTTGGGAEQY
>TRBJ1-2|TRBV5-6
ASSLGGSYGYT
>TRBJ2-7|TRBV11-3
ASSGVGGWEQY
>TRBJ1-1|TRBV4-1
ASSQGFRGEAF
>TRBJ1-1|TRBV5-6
ASNTGIFEAF
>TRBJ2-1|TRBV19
ASSIRFLTGSYNEQF
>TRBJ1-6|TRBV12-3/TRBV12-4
ASSTSNSPLH
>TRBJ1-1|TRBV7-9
ASSLTGTHMNTEAF
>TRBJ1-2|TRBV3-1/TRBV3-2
ASSQPGQAHYGYT
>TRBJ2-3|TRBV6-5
ASSGSGGPDTQY
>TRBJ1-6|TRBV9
ASSSSKGVSPLH
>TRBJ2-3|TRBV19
ASSPGTSGALTDTQY
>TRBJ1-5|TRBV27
ASSFGGNQPQH
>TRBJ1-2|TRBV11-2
ASSLGSGSYYGYT
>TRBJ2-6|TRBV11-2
ASSQGFSGANVLT
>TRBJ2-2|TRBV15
ATSIPAPGRGVGGELF
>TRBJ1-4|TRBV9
ASSPRASGTGRANEKLF
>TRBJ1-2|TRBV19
ASSIIGQVHGYT
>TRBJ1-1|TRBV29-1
SVGHLEAF
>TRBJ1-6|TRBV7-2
ASSPGQYNSPLH
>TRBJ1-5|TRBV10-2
ASSEEQGVYQPQH
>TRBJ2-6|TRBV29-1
SVFLGVDSPGANVLT
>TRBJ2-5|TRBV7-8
ASSLERRGATKETQY
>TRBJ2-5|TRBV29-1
TAIPSGGEETQY
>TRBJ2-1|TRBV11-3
ASSLKRVTNEQF
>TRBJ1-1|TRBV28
ASSDITGGVRAF
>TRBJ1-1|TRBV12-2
ASRLELRRENTEAF
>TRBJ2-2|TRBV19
ASSIRGAGTGELF
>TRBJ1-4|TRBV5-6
ASSLDPANEKLF